The present T cell receptor beta chain was sequenced within a study of shared clonotypes between healthy human individuals. All the donors were Caucasian adults who lived in Nashville, Tennessee. CD45RA+ naive and CD45RA-negative memory subsets were separated from CD4+ cells. For each subset, genomic DNA was distributed in equal portions over several immunoSEQ plates. In the original processing: ImmunoSEQ output lacked quality scores and full-length reads, limiting matched filtering. Measured with immunoSEQ multiplex PCR; TCRdb has only the in-frame clones, and not every one. V and J calls and clone size are given by that table; D and trimming were obtained from the DNA. The sample consists of about 2,500,000 clones, about 92% of them appearing once. Germline CDR1 SGHTA, CDR2 FQGTGA. The CDR3 totals 13 residues. V was cut by 2 bases and J by 3 bases, with 5 bases left in between.

This chain joins TRBV7-3 and TRBJ2-1, with D hard to call. The TCR comes from a man aged 18-30 years in good health. What was sequenced was naive CD4+ T cells sorted from blood. As for subset: CD45RA+ positively selected. CDR3 loop: CASSLGYYNEQFF. The CDR3 coding sequence is TGTGCCAGCAGCTTAGGGTACTACAATGAGCAGTTCTTC.